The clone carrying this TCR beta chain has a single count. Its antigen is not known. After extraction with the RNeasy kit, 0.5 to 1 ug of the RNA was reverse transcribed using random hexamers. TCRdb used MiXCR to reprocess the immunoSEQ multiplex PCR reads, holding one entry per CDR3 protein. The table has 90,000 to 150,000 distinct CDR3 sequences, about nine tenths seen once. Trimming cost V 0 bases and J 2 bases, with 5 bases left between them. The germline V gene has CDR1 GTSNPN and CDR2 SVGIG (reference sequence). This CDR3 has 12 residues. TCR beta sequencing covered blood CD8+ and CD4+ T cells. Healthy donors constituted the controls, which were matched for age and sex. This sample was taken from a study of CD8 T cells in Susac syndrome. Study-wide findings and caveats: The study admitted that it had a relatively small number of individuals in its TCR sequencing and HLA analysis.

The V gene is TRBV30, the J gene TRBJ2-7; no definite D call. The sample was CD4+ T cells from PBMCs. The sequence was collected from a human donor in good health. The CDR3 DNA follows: TGTGCCTGGAGTGTAAGCCCCTACGAGCAGTACTTC. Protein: CAWSVSPYEQYF.